This T cell receptor beta chain is drawn from a study of shared clonotypes between healthy human individuals. Turning to the study itself: Three plates were used per donor for CD4 naive, three for CD4 memory, two for CD8 naive and one for CD8 memory.

Broader study findings: Clonotype sharing across a few donors was observed for about 5.2% of naive CD4 clonotypes.

In regard to this clone: Its antigen is not known.

All donors qualified as healthy HIV-negative adults and had experienced no recent acute infections or vaccinations. The CDR3 consists of 16 residues. Germline values: CDR1 SGHAT, CDR2 FQNNGV. The germline V and J ends were trimmed by 5 bases and 0 bases, with 14 bases remaining between them. On sorted subsets, replicate PCRs used 200 to 250 ng DNA, or tens of thousands of T cell genomes. Sequenced by immunoSEQ multiplex PCR; TCRdb stores in-frame clones only, minus some. The table has some 2,400,000 clones, under 97% seen once. This sequence joins TRBV11-2 and TRBJ1-5, with D possibly TRBD1 on 5 matching bases. The TCR was taken from a man between 18 and 29 years old in good health. Input material: naive CD4+ T cells sorted from blood. Subset meaning: CD45RA+ positively selected. The CDR3 is CASSPLGGNSNQPQHF. DNA for the CDR3: TGTGCCAGCAGCCCGCTCGGGGGGAATAGCAATCAGCCCCAGCATTTT.